The entry below describes one TCR beta chain. Its antigen is undetermined. With 60 Vbeta and 13 Jbeta primers, the PCR was carried out. Generated by immunoSEQ multiplex PCR, the TCRdb table keeps only in-frame clones and is missing some. The sample yields 130,000 to 150,000 clones, 74% seen once. Germline V gene lookup returns CDR1 SNHLY and CDR2 FYNNEI. The J segment lost 3 bases and the V segment lost 8 bases, leaving 12 bases of the junction unmatched. The CDR3 loop spans 16 amino acids. These data originate in a study of cytomegalovirus exposure and HLA in healthy donors. Whole-study results and caveats: Equally common other TCR beta chains were less clonally expanded than HLA-associated ones, a later analysis found. Published work reported that the classifier diagnosed cytomegalovirus status with high specificity and sensitivity. For TCR beta chains, V- and J-gene trimming was later linked to a missense DCLRE1C variant. Within an earlier analysis, most TCR beta V segments proved productive either about 87% or about 30% of the time.

The source of this sequence is a man in his late teens or twenties in good health and CMV-seropositive. The gene calls are TRBV2 and TRBJ1-2; 10 bases line up with TRBD1. Source material: PBMCs. The CDR3, as DNA: TGTGCCAGCGATGAGACAGGGGGCGCGGATTACTATGGCTACACCTTC. This gives the protein CASDETGGADYYGYTF.